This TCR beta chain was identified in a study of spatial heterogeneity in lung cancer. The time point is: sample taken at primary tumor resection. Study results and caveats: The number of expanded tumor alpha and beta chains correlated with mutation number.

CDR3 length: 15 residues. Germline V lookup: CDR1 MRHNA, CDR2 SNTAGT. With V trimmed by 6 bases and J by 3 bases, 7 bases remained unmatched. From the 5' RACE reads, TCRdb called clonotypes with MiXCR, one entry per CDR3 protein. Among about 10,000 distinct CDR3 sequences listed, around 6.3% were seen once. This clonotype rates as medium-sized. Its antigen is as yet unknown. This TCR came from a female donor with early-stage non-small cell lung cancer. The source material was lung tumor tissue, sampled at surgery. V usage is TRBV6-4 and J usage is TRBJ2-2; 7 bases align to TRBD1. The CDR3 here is CASSPGTEYTGELFF. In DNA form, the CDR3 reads TGTGCCAGCAGCCCCGGGACAGAGTACACCGGGGAGCTGTTTTTT.